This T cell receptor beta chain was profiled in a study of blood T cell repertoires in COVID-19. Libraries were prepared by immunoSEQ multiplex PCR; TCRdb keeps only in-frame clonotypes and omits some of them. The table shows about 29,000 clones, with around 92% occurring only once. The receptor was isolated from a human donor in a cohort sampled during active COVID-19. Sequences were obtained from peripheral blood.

CDR3 region: CASSDTKTGTLKGAQHF. The CDR3, as DNA: TGTGCCAGCAGTGACACTAAGACCGGGACCTTAAAGGGGGCCCAGCATTTT. The rearrangement links TRBV6-1 to TRBJ1-5, with a possible D match to TRBD1 (6 bases). CDR3 size: 17 residues. CDR1 MNHNS and CDR2 SASEGT come from the germline V gene. Trimming took off 3 bases at V and 11 bases at J, with 26 bases between the two ends.